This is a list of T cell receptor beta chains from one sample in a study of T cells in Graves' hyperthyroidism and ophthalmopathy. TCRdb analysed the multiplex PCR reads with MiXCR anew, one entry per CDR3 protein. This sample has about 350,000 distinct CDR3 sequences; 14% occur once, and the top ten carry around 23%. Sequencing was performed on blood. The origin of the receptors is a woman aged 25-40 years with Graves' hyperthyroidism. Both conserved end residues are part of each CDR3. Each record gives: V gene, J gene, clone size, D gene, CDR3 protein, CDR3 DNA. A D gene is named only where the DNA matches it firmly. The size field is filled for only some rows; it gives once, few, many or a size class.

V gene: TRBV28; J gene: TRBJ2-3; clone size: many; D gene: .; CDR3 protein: CASSLSPESRTDTQYF; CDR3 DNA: TGTGCCAGCAGTTTATCCCCCGAGAGTCGCACAGATACGCAGTATTTT
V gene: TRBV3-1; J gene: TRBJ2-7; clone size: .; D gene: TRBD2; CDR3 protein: CASSQEAGGRGAYEQYF; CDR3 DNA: TGTGCCAGCAGCCAAGAGGCTGGCGGGAGAGGGGCCTACGAGCAGTACTTC
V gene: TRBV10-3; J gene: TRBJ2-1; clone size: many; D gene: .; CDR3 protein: CAISETPGLAGPLVSYNEQFF; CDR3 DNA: TGTGCCATCAGTGAGACACCGGGACTGGCGGGACCCCTCGTCAGCTACAATGAGCAGTTCTTC
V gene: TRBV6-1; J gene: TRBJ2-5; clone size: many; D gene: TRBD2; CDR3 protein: CASSEEGGRWETQYF; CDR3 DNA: TGTGCCAGCAGTGAAGAAGGCGGGAGGTGGGAGACCCAGTACTTC
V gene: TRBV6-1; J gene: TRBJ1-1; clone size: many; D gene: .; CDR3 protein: CASSSPGESNTEAFF; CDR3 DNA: TGTGCCAGCAGTTCCCCCGGGGAATCGAACACTGAAGCTTTCTTT
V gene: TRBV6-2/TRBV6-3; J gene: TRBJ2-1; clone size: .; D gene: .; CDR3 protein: CASTLFGTSGYNEQFF; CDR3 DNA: TGTGCCAGCACCCTATTTGGGACATCGGGATACAATGAGCAGTTCTTC
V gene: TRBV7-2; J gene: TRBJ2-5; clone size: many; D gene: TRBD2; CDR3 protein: CASSSTRAGGKYF; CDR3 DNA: TGTGCCAGCAGCTCCACCAGGGCGGGAGGGAAGTACTTC
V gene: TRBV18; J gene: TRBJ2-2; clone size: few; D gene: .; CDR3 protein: CASSPGQSNTGELFF; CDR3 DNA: TGTGCCAGCTCACCAGGTCAGAGCAACACCGGGGAGCTGTTTTTT
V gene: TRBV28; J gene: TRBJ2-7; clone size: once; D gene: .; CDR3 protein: CASSLGGRDVDEQYF; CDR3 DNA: TGTGCCAGCAGTTTAGGGGGGCGGGATGTCGACGAGCAGTACTTC
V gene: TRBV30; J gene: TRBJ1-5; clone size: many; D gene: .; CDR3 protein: CAWSPSLGRGHQPQHF; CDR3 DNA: TGTGCCTGGAGTCCCTCCCTCGGCAGGGGTCATCAGCCCCAGCATTTT
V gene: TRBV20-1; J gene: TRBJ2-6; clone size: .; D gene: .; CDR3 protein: CSASLQHFASSGANVLTF; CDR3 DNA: TGCAGTGCTAGTCTACAGCACTTCGCATCCTCTGGGGCCAACGTCCTGACTTTC
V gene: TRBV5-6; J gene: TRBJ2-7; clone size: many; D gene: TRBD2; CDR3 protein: CASSLAGGLASNEQYF; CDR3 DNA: TGTGCCAGCAGCTTGGCGGGAGGACTAGCCTCCAACGAGCAGTACTTC
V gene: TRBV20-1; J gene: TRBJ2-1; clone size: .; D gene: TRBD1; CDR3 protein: CSAGDFRGIVNEQFF; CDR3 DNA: TGCAGTGCTGGAGATTTCAGGGGGATTGTAAATGAGCAGTTCTTC
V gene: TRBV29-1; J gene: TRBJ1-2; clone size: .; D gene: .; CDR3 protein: CSAYLGVDAGYTF; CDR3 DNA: TGCAGCGCCTACTTGGGGGTTGATGCAGGCTACACCTTC
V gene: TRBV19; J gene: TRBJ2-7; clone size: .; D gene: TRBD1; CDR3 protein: CATSSRDRAYEQYF; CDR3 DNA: TGTGCCACCTCCTCCCGGGACAGAGCCTACGAGCAGTACTTC
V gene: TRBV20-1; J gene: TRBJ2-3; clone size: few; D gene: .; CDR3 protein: CSARWHPSTDTQYF; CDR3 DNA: TGCAGTGCTAGATGGCACCCTAGCACAGATACGCAGTATTTT
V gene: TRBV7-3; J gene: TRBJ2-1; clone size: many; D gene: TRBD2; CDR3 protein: CASSLIAGGWNEQFF; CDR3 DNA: TGTGCCAGCAGCTTGATAGCGGGAGGGTGGAATGAGCAGTTCTTC
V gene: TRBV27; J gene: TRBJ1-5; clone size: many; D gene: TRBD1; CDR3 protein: CASSAQGAWQPQHF; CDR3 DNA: TGTGCCAGCTCGGCACAGGGGGCTTGGCAGCCCCAGCATTTT
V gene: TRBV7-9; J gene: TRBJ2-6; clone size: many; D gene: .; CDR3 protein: CASSPGPGNSGANVLTF; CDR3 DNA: TGTGCCAGCAGCCCTGGCCCAGGGAACTCTGGGGCCAACGTCCTGACTTTC
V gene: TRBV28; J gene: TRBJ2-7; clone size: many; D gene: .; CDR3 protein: CASSLSNPPPEQYF; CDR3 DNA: TGTGCCAGCAGTTTATCGAACCCTCCCCCCGAGCAGTACTTC
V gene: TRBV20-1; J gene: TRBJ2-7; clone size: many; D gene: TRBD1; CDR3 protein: CSASAQTGFEQYF; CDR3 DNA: TGCAGTGCTAGTGCCCAGACAGGGTTTGAGCAGTACTTC
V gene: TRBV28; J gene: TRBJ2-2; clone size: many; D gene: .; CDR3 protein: CASSFLPGGELFF; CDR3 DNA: TGTGCCAGCAGTTTTTTGCCGGGTGGGGAGCTGTTTTTT
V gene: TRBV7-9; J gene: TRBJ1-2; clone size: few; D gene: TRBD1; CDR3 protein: CASSHSDRERGGYTF; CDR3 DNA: TGTGCCAGCAGCCACTCGGACAGGGAACGTGGGGGCTACACCTTC
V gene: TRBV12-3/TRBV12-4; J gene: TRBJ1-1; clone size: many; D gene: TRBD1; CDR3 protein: CASSFSGGAFF; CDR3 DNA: TGTGCCAGCAGTTTCTCAGGGGGAGCTTTCTTT
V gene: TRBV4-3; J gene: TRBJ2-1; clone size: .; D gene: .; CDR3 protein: CASSHPGTSLNEQFF; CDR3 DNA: TGCGCCAGCAGCCACCCAGGGACCAGCCTCAATGAGCAGTTCTTC
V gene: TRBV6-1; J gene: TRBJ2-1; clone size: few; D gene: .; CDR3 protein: CASSEARLTEQFF; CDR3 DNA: TGTGCCAGCAGTGAAGCGAGGCTTACTGAGCAGTTCTTC
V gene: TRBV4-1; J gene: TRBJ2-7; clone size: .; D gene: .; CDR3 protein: CASSQEGDPTYEQYF; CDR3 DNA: TGCGCCAGCAGCCAAGAGGGGGACCCTACCTACGAGCAGTACTTC
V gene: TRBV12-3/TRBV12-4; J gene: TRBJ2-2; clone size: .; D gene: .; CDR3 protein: CASSLESSNTGELFF; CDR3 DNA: TGTGCCAGCAGTTTAGAGAGCTCGAACACCGGGGAGCTGTTTTTT
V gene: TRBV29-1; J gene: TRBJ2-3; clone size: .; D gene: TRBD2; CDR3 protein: CSVAGGEHTDTQYF; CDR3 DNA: TGCAGCGTAGCGGGAGGGGAGCACACAGATACGCAGTATTTT
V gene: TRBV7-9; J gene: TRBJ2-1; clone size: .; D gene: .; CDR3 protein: CASSSFPAGEQFF; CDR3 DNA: TGTGCCAGCAGCTCCTTCCCTGCCGGTGAGCAGTTCTTC
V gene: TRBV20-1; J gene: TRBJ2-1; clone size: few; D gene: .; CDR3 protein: CSASGGKGEKNEQFF; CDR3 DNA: TGCAGTGCTAGCGGCGGAAAGGGGGAAAAGAATGAGCAGTTCTTC
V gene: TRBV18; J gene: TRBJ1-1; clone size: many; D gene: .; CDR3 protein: CASSPRVDTEAFF; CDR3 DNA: TGTGCCAGCAGCCCTAGGGTCGACACTGAAGCTTTCTTT
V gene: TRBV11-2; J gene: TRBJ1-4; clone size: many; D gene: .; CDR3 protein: CASSLAGGPWEKLFF; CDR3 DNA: TGTGCCAGCAGCCTAGCCGGGGGGCCTTGGGAAAAACTGTTTTTT
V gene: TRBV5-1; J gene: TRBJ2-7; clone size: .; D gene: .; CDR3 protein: CASRPRIGQAYEQYF; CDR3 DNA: TGCGCCAGCCGACCCCGTATTGGACAAGCCTACGAGCAGTACTTC
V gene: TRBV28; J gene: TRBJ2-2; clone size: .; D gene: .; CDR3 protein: CATLLQGRTGELFF; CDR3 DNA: TGTGCCACCCTCCTGCAGGGCAGGACCGGGGAGCTGTTTTTT
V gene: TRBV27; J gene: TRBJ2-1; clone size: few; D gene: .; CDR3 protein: CASSLWFWGEQFF; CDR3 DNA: TGTGCCAGCAGTTTATGGTTTTGGGGTGAGCAGTTCTTC
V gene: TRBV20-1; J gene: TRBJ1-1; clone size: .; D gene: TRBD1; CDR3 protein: CSARDPRTGTRDEAFF; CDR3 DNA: TGCAGTGCTAGAGATCCCAGGACAGGGACAAGAGATGAAGCTTTCTTT
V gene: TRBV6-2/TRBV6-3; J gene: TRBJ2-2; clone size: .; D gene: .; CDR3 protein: CASSPLGVTGELFF; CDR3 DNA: TGTGCCAGCAGCCCTTTGGGGGTAACCGGGGAGCTGTTTTTT
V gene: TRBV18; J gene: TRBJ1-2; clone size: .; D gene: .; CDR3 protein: CASSEDQGSRYGYTF; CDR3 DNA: TGTGCCAGCTCAGAGGACCAGGGGTCCCGCTATGGCTACACCTTC
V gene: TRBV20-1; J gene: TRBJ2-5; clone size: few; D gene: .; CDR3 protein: CSTGGGETQYF; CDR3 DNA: TGCAGTACTGGCGGAGGGGAGACCCAGTACTTC
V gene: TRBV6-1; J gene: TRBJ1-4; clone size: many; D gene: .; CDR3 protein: CASSGERGYEKLFF; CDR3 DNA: TGTGCCAGCAGTGGAGAGCGAGGCTACGAAAAACTGTTTTTT
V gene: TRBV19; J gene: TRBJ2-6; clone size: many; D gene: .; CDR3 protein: CASSTRVGPNVLTF; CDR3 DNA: TGTGCCAGTAGTACCCGGGTTGGACCCAACGTCCTGACTTTC
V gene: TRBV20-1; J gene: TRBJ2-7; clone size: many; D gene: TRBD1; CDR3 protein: CSARPRTRGPPPVYEQYF; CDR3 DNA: TGCAGTGCTAGACCGCGGACAAGGGGGCCACCACCCGTATACGAGCAGTACTTC
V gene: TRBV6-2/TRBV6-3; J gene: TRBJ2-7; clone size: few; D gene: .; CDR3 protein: CASSDPGSYEQYF; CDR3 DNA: TGTGCCAGCAGTGATCCAGGTTCCTACGAGCAGTACTTC
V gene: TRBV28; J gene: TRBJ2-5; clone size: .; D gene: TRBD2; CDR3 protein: CASSLGGGLGETQYF; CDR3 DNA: TGTGCCAGCAGTTTAGGCGGGGGGCTGGGAGAGACCCAGTACTTC